Here is one TCR beta chain with its context. This sample is drawn from a study of blood T cell repertoires in COVID-19. Profiled with immunoSEQ multiplex PCR; TCRdb holds only in-frame clones, not every one. The sample has around 41,000 clones; about four fifths are singletons. The clonotype comes from a woman aged 80 or older with acute or convalescent COVID-19. The material sequenced was peripheral blood.

This chain's CDR3 is CASTAARQADTQYF. The CDR3 region has the DNA TGTGCCAGCACTGCAGCGAGGCAAGCGGATACGCAGTATTTT. This chain joins TRBV7-9 and TRBJ2-3, with no clear D. CDR3 length equals 14 residues. With 7 bases removed from V and 6 bases from J, the gap between germline ends came to 17 bases. CDR1 and CDR2 from the germline V gene are SEHNR and FQNEAQ (reference sequence). Looking up the rest from reference TRBV7-9 and TRBJ2-3 gives the full variable domain: DTGVSQNPRHKITKRGQNVTFRCDPISEHNRLYWYRQTLGQGPEFLTYFQNEAQLEKSRLLSDRFSAERPKGSFSTLEIQRTEQGDSAMYLCASTAARQADTQYFGPGTRLTVL.